Listed below are T cell receptor beta chains from one sample, sequenced in a study of cytomegalovirus exposure and HLA in healthy donors. Profiling relied on immunoSEQ multiplex PCR, and the TCRdb table lists in-frame clones only, not all of them. The sample carries about 190,000 clones, around four fifths recorded once. The sequencing sample was made of PBMCs. Receptors were obtained from a man aged 40-50 years in good health and CMV-seropositive. CDR3s include the opening cysteine and the closing phenylalanine or tryptophan. The D gene is left open where the match is weak. Only part of the rows carry a size: once, few, many, or a class if the clone is expanded.

j_gene: TRBJ2-7; abundance: -; d_gene: -; v_gene: TRBV10-3; CDR3aa: CAISESLGGFNEQYF; CDR3nt: TGTGCCATCAGTGAGTCGCTTGGGGGCTTCAACGAGCAGTACTTC
j_gene: TRBJ1-2; abundance: -; d_gene: -; v_gene: TRBV5-1; CDR3aa: CASSPDSNYGYTF; CDR3nt: TGCGCCAGCAGCCCAGACTCGAACTATGGCTACACCTTC
j_gene: TRBJ2-1; abundance: -; d_gene: -; v_gene: TRBV7-3; CDR3aa: CASSLSTDPGNEQFF; CDR3nt: TGTGCCAGCAGCTTAAGTACAGATCCTGGGAATGAGCAGTTCTTC
j_gene: TRBJ1-2; abundance: -; d_gene: TRBD1; v_gene: TRBV5-1; CDR3aa: CASSLIRTGSDGYTF; CDR3nt: TGCGCCAGCAGCTTGATCCGGACAGGGTCAGATGGCTACACCTTC
j_gene: TRBJ1-1; abundance: few; d_gene: TRBD1; v_gene: TRBV28; CDR3aa: CASRSGQSEAFF; CDR3nt: TGTGCCAGCAGGTCGGGACAGTCTGAAGCTTTCTTT
j_gene: TRBJ2-7; abundance: few; d_gene: TRBD1; v_gene: TRBV29-1; CDR3aa: CSVLNRGQGTWEQYF; CDR3nt: TGCAGCGTTTTGAATAGGGGACAGGGGACGTGGGAGCAGTACTTC
j_gene: TRBJ2-1; abundance: -; d_gene: -; v_gene: TRBV30; CDR3aa: CAWDGDSYNEQFF; CDR3nt: TGTGCCTGGGACGGGGACTCCTACAATGAGCAGTTCTTC
j_gene: TRBJ1-6; abundance: -; d_gene: TRBD1; v_gene: TRBV7-9; CDR3aa: CASSLAMRQGNNSPLHF; CDR3nt: TGTGCCAGCAGCTTAGCGATGCGACAGGGGAACAATTCACCCCTCCACTTT
j_gene: TRBJ1-1; abundance: -; d_gene: TRBD1; v_gene: TRBV18; CDR3aa: CASSPSAAGQGLIRAFF; CDR3nt: TGTGCCAGCTCACCAAGTGCCGCGGGACAGGGCCTAATTCGGGCTTTCTTT
j_gene: TRBJ2-7; abundance: -; d_gene: TRBD1; v_gene: TRBV28; CDR3aa: CASSLLQGAQEQYF; CDR3nt: TGTGCCAGCAGTTTACTCCAGGGGGCTCAGGAGCAGTACTTC
j_gene: TRBJ1-1; abundance: -; d_gene: TRBD1; v_gene: TRBV19; CDR3aa: CASSIGRQGARTEAFF; CDR3nt: TGTGCCAGTAGTATAGGGAGACAGGGGGCGCGCACTGAAGCTTTCTTT
j_gene: TRBJ2-7; abundance: once; d_gene: TRBD1; v_gene: TRBV5-4; CDR3aa: CASSLGGGQGTYEQYF; CDR3nt: TGTGCCAGCAGCTTGGGGGGGGGACAGGGGACCTACGAGCAGTACTTC
j_gene: TRBJ2-7; abundance: -; d_gene: TRBD1; v_gene: TRBV5-4; CDR3aa: CASSDRGLDEQYF; CDR3nt: TGTGCCAGCAGTGACAGGGGCCTCGACGAGCAGTACTTC
j_gene: TRBJ2-7; abundance: -; d_gene: -; v_gene: TRBV30; CDR3aa: CAWTDRLGFEQYF; CDR3nt: TGTGCCTGGACCGACAGGTTAGGGTTCGAGCAGTACTTC
j_gene: TRBJ1-2; abundance: -; d_gene: -; v_gene: TRBV5-1; CDR3aa: CASSLTGLRIGYTF; CDR3nt: TGCGCCAGCAGCCTAACAGGGCTAAGGATTGGCTACACCTTC
j_gene: TRBJ2-1; abundance: -; d_gene: -; v_gene: TRBV27; CDR3aa: CAAGQRNEQFF; CDR3nt: TGTGCCGCAGGGCAACGCAATGAGCAGTTCTTC
j_gene: TRBJ2-3; abundance: -; d_gene: TRBD2; v_gene: TRBV2; CDR3aa: CASSGLADSTDTQYF; CDR3nt: TGTGCCAGCAGCGGACTAGCGGACAGCACAGATACGCAGTATTTT
j_gene: TRBJ2-3; abundance: -; d_gene: TRBD2; v_gene: TRBV11-3; CDR3aa: CASSPSGDTQYF; CDR3nt: TGTGCCAGCAGCCCTAGCGGGGATACGCAGTATTTT
j_gene: TRBJ1-5; abundance: -; d_gene: -; v_gene: TRBV11-2; CDR3aa: CASSLGLDQPQHF; CDR3nt: TGTGCCAGCAGCTTGGGGCTCGATCAGCCCCAGCATTTT
j_gene: TRBJ2-3; abundance: once; d_gene: TRBD2; v_gene: TRBV4-2; CDR3aa: CASSQEASGIDTQYF; CDR3nt: TGTGCCAGCAGCCAAGAAGCTAGCGGGATAGATACGCAGTATTTT
j_gene: TRBJ2-2; abundance: -; d_gene: -; v_gene: TRBV19; CDR3aa: CASRRYAGTGELFF; CDR3nt: TGTGCCAGTAGGAGATATGCGGGCACCGGGGAGCTGTTTTTT
j_gene: TRBJ1-2; abundance: -; d_gene: -; v_gene: TRBV2; CDR3aa: CATPGVNYGYTF; CDR3nt: TGTGCCACGCCCGGGGTGAACTATGGCTACACCTTC
j_gene: TRBJ1-2; abundance: -; d_gene: -; v_gene: TRBV30; CDR3aa: CAWNGVGGGGYTF; CDR3nt: TGTGCCTGGAATGGAGTGGGAGGGGGAGGCTACACCTTC
j_gene: TRBJ2-2; abundance: -; d_gene: TRBD2; v_gene: TRBV5-8; CDR3aa: CASRGGREAGELFF; CDR3nt: TGTGCCAGCAGAGGTGGACGGGAGGCCGGGGAGCTGTTTTTT
j_gene: TRBJ2-7; abundance: -; d_gene: -; v_gene: TRBV7-2; CDR3aa: CASSQRGGPYEQYF; CDR3nt: TGTGCCAGCAGCCAGAGAGGGGGACCCTACGAGCAGTACTTC
j_gene: TRBJ1-2; abundance: -; d_gene: -; v_gene: TRBV7-9; CDR3aa: CSSSPGFEAYYGYTF; CDR3nt: TGTTCCAGCAGCCCCGGCTTTGAGGCTTACTATGGCTACACCTTC
j_gene: TRBJ2-7; abundance: few; d_gene: -; v_gene: TRBV27; CDR3aa: CASSHVLLRAYEQYF; CDR3nt: TGTGCCAGCAGCCATGTCTTGCTCAGGGCCTACGAGCAGTACTTC
j_gene: TRBJ1-2; abundance: -; d_gene: TRBD1; v_gene: TRBV5-4; CDR3aa: CASSQTSGQGGAGYTF; CDR3nt: TGTGCCAGCAGCCAAACGTCGGGACAGGGGGGGGCTGGCTACACCTTC
j_gene: TRBJ2-1; abundance: -; d_gene: -; v_gene: TRBV6-6; CDR3aa: CASSRRDEQFF; CDR3nt: TGTGCCAGCAGCAGACGGGATGAGCAGTTCTTC
j_gene: TRBJ1-5; abundance: -; d_gene: -; v_gene: TRBV28; CDR3aa: CASRRQLGRFVGPQHF; CDR3nt: TGTGCCAGCAGAAGACAGCTTGGGAGGTTTGTTGGGCCCCAGCATTTT
j_gene: TRBJ2-7; abundance: -; d_gene: TRBD2; v_gene: TRBV14; CDR3aa: CASSRGLAGAGGEQYF; CDR3nt: TGTGCCAGCAGCCGCGGACTAGCGGGGGCCGGAGGGGAGCAGTACTTC
j_gene: TRBJ2-1; abundance: -; d_gene: -; v_gene: TRBV6-6; CDR3aa: CASNIAPSYNEQFF; CDR3nt: TGTGCCAGCAACATAGCGCCATCCTACAATGAGCAGTTCTTC
j_gene: TRBJ2-5; abundance: -; d_gene: TRBD1; v_gene: TRBV5-1; CDR3aa: CASSPNRGEETQYF; CDR3nt: TGCGCCAGCAGCCCAAACAGGGGCGAAGAGACCCAGTACTTC
j_gene: TRBJ1-2; abundance: few; d_gene: -; v_gene: TRBV28; CDR3aa: CASTNSLGNSYGYTF; CDR3nt: TGTGCCAGCACTAATAGTTTGGGCAACAGCTATGGCTACACCTTC
j_gene: TRBJ2-5; abundance: -; d_gene: -; v_gene: TRBV27; CDR3aa: CASSLRVDETQYF; CDR3nt: TGTGCCAGCAGTTTGAGGGTCGATGAGACCCAGTACTTC
j_gene: TRBJ1-4; abundance: -; d_gene: -; v_gene: TRBV11-2; CDR3aa: CASSLVGGLEKLFF; CDR3nt: TGTGCCAGCAGCTTAGTAGGCGGGCTCGAAAAACTGTTTTTT
j_gene: TRBJ1-1; abundance: once; d_gene: TRBD1; v_gene: TRBV11-2; CDR3aa: CASSWGQMMNTEAFF; CDR3nt: TGTGCCAGCAGCTGGGGACAGATGATGAACACTGAAGCTTTCTTT
j_gene: TRBJ2-2; abundance: once; d_gene: -; v_gene: TRBV5-4; CDR3aa: CASSLRGGVSTGELFF; CDR3nt: TGTGCCAGCAGCTTGCGAGGAGGGGTCAGCACCGGGGAGCTGTTTTTT
j_gene: TRBJ1-1; abundance: -; d_gene: -; v_gene: TRBV5-1; CDR3aa: CASSPYSRGASTEAFF; CDR3nt: TGCGCCAGCAGCCCGTACTCCAGGGGCGCCAGCACTGAAGCTTTCTTT
j_gene: TRBJ2-7; abundance: -; d_gene: -; v_gene: TRBV9; CDR3aa: CASSVGPDTSYEQYF; CDR3nt: TGTGCCAGCAGCGTAGGCCCCGACACGTCCTACGAGCAGTACTTC
j_gene: TRBJ2-7; abundance: -; d_gene: TRBD2; v_gene: TRBV10-2; CDR3aa: CASSHGLAGGSSYYEQYF; CDR3nt: TGCGCCAGCAGTCACGGACTAGCGGGAGGGTCCTCCTACTACGAGCAGTACTTC
j_gene: TRBJ2-7; abundance: -; d_gene: TRBD2; v_gene: TRBV25-1; CDR3aa: CASSDRLAGGSYEQYF; CDR3nt: TGTGCCAGCAGTGACCGACTAGCGGGGGGCTCCTACGAGCAGTACTTC
j_gene: TRBJ2-1; abundance: -; d_gene: TRBD2; v_gene: TRBV27; CDR3aa: CASSLGLAGGNEQFF; CDR3nt: TGTGCCAGCAGTCTCGGACTAGCGGGAGGGAATGAGCAGTTCTTC
j_gene: TRBJ2-2; abundance: -; d_gene: TRBD2; v_gene: TRBV7-3; CDR3aa: CASSLIAGGPNGELFF; CDR3nt: TGTGCCAGCAGCTTAATAGCGGGAGGGCCGAACGGGGAGCTGTTTTTT
j_gene: TRBJ2-2; abundance: -; d_gene: TRBD2; v_gene: TRBV9; CDR3aa: CASSVAPGSVSGKGELFF; CDR3nt: TGTGCCAGCAGCGTAGCGCCCGGATCTGTGAGCGGGAAAGGGGAGCTGTTTTTT
j_gene: TRBJ1-1; abundance: -; d_gene: TRBD1; v_gene: TRBV28; CDR3aa: CASRELRDRGRGTEAFF; CDR3nt: TGTGCCAGCAGGGAACTCCGGGACAGGGGGCGAGGTACTGAAGCTTTCTTT
j_gene: TRBJ2-1; abundance: few; d_gene: -; v_gene: TRBV6-1; CDR3aa: CASSDGGEQFF; CDR3nt: TGTGCCAGCAGTGATGGAGGTGAGCAGTTCTTC
j_gene: TRBJ2-1; abundance: -; d_gene: TRBD2; v_gene: TRBV5-1; CDR3aa: CASSLASTSGSDEQFF; CDR3nt: TGCGCCAGCAGCTTGGCGTCGACTAGCGGGAGCGATGAGCAGTTCTTC
j_gene: TRBJ2-1; abundance: -; d_gene: TRBD2; v_gene: TRBV28; CDR3aa: CASRRTSGTYNEQFF; CDR3nt: TGTGCCAGCAGGCGGACTAGCGGGACATACAATGAGCAGTTCTTC
j_gene: TRBJ1-6; abundance: -; d_gene: TRBD1; v_gene: TRBV28; CDR3aa: CASSSPTGGYSPLHF; CDR3nt: TGTGCCAGCAGTTCCCCGACAGGGGGCTATTCACCCCTCCACTTT
j_gene: TRBJ1-1; abundance: -; d_gene: -; v_gene: TRBV6-5; CDR3aa: CASSYTGNTEAFF; CDR3nt: TGTGCCAGCAGTTACACTGGGAACACTGAAGCTTTCTTT
j_gene: TRBJ1-5; abundance: -; d_gene: -; v_gene: TRBV5-6; CDR3aa: CASSKRTAHNQPQHF; CDR3nt: TGTGCCAGCAGCAAACGGACAGCACACAATCAGCCCCAGCATTTT
j_gene: TRBJ1-1; abundance: -; d_gene: -; v_gene: TRBV5-1; CDR3aa: CASSRGGGLIGNTEAFF; CDR3nt: TGCGCCAGCAGTCGTGGGGGGGGCTTGATTGGGAACACTGAAGCTTTCTTT
j_gene: TRBJ1-3; abundance: few; d_gene: TRBD1; v_gene: TRBV5-6; CDR3aa: CASSRQGPTGPGNTIYF; CDR3nt: TGTGCCAGCAGCAGACAGGGTCCAACAGGGCCTGGAAACACCATATATTTT
j_gene: TRBJ1-2; abundance: -; d_gene: TRBD1; v_gene: TRBV6-6; CDR3aa: CASRPGTGKTYGYTF; CDR3nt: TGTGCCAGCAGACCCGGGACAGGGAAGACCTATGGCTACACCTTC
j_gene: TRBJ1-2; abundance: -; d_gene: -; v_gene: TRBV19; CDR3aa: CASSIESGQPYGYTF; CDR3nt: TGTGCCAGTAGTATAGAGTCCGGACAGCCTTATGGCTACACCTTC
j_gene: TRBJ2-1; abundance: -; d_gene: TRBD2; v_gene: TRBV7-6; CDR3aa: CASSPYSGTSGRAYNEQFF; CDR3nt: TGTGCCAGCAGCCCGTACTCCGGGACTAGCGGGAGGGCCTACAATGAGCAGTTCTTC